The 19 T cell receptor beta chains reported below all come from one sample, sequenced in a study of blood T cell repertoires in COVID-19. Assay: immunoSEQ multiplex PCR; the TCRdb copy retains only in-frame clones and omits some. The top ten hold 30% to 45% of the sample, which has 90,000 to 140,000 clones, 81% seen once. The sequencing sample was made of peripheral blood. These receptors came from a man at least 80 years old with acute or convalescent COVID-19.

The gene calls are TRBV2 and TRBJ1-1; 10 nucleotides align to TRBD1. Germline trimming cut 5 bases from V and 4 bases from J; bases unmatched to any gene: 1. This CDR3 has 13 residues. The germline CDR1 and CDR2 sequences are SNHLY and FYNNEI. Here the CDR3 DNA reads TGTGCCAGCAGTTGGACAGGGGGCACTGAAGCTTTCTTT. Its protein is CASSWTGGTEAFF.

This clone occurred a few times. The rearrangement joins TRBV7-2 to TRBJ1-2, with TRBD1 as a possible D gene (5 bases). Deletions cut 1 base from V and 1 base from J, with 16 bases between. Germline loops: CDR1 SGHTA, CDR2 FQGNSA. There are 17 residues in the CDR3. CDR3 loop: CASSLELSRGRNYGYTF. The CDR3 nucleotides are TGTGCCAGCAGCTTAGAACTTTCAAGGGGCCGTAACTATGGCTACACCTTC.

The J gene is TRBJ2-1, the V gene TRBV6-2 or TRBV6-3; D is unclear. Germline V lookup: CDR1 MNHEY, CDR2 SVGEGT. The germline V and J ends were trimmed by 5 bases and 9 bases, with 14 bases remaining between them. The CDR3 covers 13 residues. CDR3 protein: CASSQTSVGEQFF. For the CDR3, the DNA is TGTGCCAGCAGTCAGACATCCGTGGGTGAGCAGTTCTTC.

The CDR3 here is CAWSFVADTQYF. The DNA of the CDR3 is TGTGCCTGGAGTTTCGTTGCAGATACGCAGTATTTT. This chain links TRBV30 with TRBJ2-3; D not resolved. The CDR3 runs 12 residues. The ends were cut back, 2 bases at V and 4 bases at J, with 7 bases in the middle. The germline V gene has CDR1 GTSNPN and CDR2 SVGIG (reference sequence).

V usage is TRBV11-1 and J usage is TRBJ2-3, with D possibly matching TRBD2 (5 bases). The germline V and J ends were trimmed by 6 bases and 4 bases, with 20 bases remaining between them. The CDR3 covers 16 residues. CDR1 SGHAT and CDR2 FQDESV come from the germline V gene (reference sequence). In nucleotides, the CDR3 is TGTGCCAGCAGGCCCCGGACGGGGATACTCTCAGATACGCAGTATTTT. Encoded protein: CASRPRTGILSDTQYF.

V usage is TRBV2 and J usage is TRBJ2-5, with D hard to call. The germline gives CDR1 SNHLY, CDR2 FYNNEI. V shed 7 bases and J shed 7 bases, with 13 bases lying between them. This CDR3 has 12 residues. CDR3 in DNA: TGTGCCAGCACCGCAGGTGGTGGGACCCAGTACTTC. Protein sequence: CASTAGGGTQYF.

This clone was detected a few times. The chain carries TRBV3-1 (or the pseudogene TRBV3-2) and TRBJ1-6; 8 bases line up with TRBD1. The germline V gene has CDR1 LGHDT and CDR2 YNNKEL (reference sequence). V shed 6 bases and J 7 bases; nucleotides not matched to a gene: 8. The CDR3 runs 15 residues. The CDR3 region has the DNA TGTGCCAGCAGTCCTACCGGGACAGGAAATTCACCCCTCCACTTT. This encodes CASSPTGTGNSPLHF.

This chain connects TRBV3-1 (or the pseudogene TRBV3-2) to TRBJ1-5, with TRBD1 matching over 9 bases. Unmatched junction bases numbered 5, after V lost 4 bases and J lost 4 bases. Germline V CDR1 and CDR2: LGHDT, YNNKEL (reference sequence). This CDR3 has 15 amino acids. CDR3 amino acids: CASSLTGGGNQPQHF. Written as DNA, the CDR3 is TGTGCCAGCAGCCTAACAGGGGGCGGGAATCAGCCCCAGCATTTT.

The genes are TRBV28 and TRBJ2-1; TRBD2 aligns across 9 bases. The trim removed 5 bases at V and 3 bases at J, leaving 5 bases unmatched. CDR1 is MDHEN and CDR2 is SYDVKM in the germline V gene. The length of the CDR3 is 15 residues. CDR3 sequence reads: CASSVLAGSYNEQFF. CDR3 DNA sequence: TGTGCCAGCAGTGTTCTAGCGGGAAGCTACAATGAGCAGTTCTTC.

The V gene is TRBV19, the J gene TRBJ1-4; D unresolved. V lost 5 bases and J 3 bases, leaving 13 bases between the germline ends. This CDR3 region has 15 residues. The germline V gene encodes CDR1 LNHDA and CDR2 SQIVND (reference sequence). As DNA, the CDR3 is TGTGCCAGTAGTCCCCCTCCTCCGGCTAATGAAAAACTGTTTTTT. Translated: CASSPPPPANEKLFF.

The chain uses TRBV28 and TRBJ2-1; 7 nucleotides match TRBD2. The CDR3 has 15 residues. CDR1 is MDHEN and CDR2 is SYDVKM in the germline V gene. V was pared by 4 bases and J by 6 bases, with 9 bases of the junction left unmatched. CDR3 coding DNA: TGTGCCAGCAGTTCGGCGGGAGCTAATGTCAATGAGCAGTTCTTC. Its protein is CASSSAGANVNEQFF.

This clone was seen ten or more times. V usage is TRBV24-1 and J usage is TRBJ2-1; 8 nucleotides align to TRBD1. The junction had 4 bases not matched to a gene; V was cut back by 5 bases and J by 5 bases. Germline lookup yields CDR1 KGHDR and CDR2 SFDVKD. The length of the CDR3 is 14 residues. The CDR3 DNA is TGTGCCACCAGTGTGACAGGGGCAAACAATGAGCAGTTCTTC. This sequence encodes CATSVTGANNEQFF.

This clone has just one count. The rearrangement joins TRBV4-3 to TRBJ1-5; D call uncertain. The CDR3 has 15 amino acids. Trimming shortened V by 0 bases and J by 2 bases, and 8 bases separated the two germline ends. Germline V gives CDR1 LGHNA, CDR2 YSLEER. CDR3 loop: CASSQDFIGNQPQHF. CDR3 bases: TGCGCCAGCAGCCAAGATTTCATAGGCAATCAGCCCCAGCATTTT.

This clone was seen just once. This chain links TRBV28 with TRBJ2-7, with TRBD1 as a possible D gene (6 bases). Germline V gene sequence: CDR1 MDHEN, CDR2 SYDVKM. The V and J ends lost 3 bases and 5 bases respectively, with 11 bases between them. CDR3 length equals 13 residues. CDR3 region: CASSLARGNEQYF. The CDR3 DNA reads TGTGCCAGCAGTTTGGCCAGGGGCAACGAGCAGTACTTC.

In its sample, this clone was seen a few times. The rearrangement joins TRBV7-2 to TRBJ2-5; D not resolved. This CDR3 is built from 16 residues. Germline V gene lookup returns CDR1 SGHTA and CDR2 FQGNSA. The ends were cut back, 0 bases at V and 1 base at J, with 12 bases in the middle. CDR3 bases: TGTGCCAGCAGCTTAGCGCTAACAGAGCCCCAAGAGACCCAGTACTTC. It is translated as CASSLALTEPQETQYF.

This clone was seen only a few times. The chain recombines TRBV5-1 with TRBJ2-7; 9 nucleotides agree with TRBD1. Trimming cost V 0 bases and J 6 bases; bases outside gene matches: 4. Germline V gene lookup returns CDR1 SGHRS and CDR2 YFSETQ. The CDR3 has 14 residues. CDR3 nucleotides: TGCGCCAGCAGCTTGGTACAGGGGGCTGGCGAGCAGTACTTC. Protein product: CASSLVQGAGEQYF.

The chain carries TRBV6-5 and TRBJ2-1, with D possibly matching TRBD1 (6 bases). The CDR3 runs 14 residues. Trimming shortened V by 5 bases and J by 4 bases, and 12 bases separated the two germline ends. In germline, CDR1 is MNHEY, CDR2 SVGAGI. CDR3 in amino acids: CASSPTDRYNEQFF. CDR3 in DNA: TGTGCCAGCAGTCCCACCGACAGGTACAATGAGCAGTTCTTC.

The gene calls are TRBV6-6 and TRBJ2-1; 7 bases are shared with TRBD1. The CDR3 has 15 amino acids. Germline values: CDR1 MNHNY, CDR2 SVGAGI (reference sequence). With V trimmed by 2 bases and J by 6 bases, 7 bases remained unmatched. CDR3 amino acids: CASSYATGKANEQFF. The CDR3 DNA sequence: TGTGCCAGCAGTTACGCGACAGGGAAGGCCAATGAGCAGTTCTTC.

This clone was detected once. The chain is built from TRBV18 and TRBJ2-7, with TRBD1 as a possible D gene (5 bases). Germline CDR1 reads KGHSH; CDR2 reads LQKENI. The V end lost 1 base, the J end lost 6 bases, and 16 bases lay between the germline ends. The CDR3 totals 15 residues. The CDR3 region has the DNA TGTGCCAGCTCACCACGATTAGGGGAAGCGCGCGAGCAGTACTTC. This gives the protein CASSPRLGEAREQYF.